These 20 T cell receptor beta chains share one sample of origin, sequenced in a study of CD8 T cells in Susac syndrome. Reverse transcription used about 0.5 to 1 ug RNA and random hexamers. TCRdb independently ran MiXCR on the immunoSEQ multiplex PCR reads; one entry per CDR3 protein. The sample carries 250,000 to 350,000 distinct CDR3 sequences, around 92% recorded once. The specimen sequenced was CD4+ T cells from PBMCs. These receptors came from a human donor with multiple sclerosis.

This rearrangement joins TRBV6-7 to TRBJ1-2, with D possibly TRBD1 on 6 matching bases. TRBV6-7 is an ORF for which the function is uncertain. The CDR3 length is 18 residues. Trimming pared 2 bases from V and 7 bases from J, leaving 26 bases between. CDR3 nucleotide sequence: TGTGCCAGCAGTTACCCCCGAGTTGGTCTCGGGGGCTGGGCTGGCTACACCTTC. Translation gives CASSYPRVGLGGWAGYTF.

V is TRBV9 and J is TRBJ1-2; D call uncertain. Germline CDR1 and CDR2: SGDLS and YYNGEE. Trimming removed 4 bases from V and 7 bases from J, with 14 bases in between. The CDR3 sequence is 13 residues long. CDR3 residues: CASSPHGQGGYTF. In DNA, the CDR3 is TGTGCCAGCAGCCCACACGGCCAAGGTGGCTACACCTTC. The complete variable domain, with remaining parts taken from reference TRBV9 and TRBJ1-2, reads DSGVTQTPKHLITATGQRVTLRCSPRSGDLSVYWYQQSLDQGLQFLIQYYNGEERAKGNILERFSAQQFPDLHSELNLSSLELGDSALYFCASSPHGQGGYTFGSGTRLTVV.

In DNA, the CDR3 is TGCGCCAGCAGCGAGGGGACAGGGGATGAGACCCAGTACTTC. Its translation is CASSEGTGDETQYF. V usage is TRBV5-1 and J usage is TRBJ2-5; TRBD1 aligns across 10 bases. V was pared by 4 bases and J by 5 bases, with 5 bases of the junction left unmatched. This CDR3 has 14 residues. Germline CDR1 and CDR2: SGHRS and YFSETQ.

The rearrangement links TRBV25-1 to TRBJ1-2, with a tentative D call TRBD1 (6 bases). Deletions cut 3 bases from V and 4 bases from J, with 12 bases between. The CDR3 sequence is 14 residues long. Germline V gene sequence: CDR1 MGHDK, CDR2 SYGVNS. Here the CDR3 reads CASSDGTSAYGYTF. CDR3 nucleotides: TGTGCCAGCAGTGATGGGACATCAGCCTATGGCTACACCTTC.

This clonotype was counted a single time. The chain links TRBV25-1 to TRBJ1-5, with 7 bases lining up with TRBD1. The CDR3 covers 15 residues. The germline CDR1 and CDR2 sequences are MGHDK and SYGVNS. V was clipped by 2 bases and J by 1 base; unmatched bases: 2. The CDR3 is CASSEEGASNQPQHF. As DNA, the CDR3 is TGTGCCAGCAGTGAAGAGGGGGCGAGCAATCAGCCCCAGCATTTT.

This chain connects TRBV6-5 to TRBJ1-5; 10 bases match TRBD1. V shed 2 bases and J 6 bases; nucleotides not matched to a gene: 4. Germline CDR1 reads MNHEY; CDR2 reads SVGAGI. This CDR3 has 15 amino acids. Written as DNA, the CDR3 is TGTGCCAGCAGTTACGGACAGGGGGGGGGTCAGCCCCAGCATTTT. Translation gives CASSYGQGGGQPQHF.

The chain recombines TRBV18 with TRBJ1-2, with TRBD1 matching over 9 bases. The CDR3 covers 17 residues. V lost 0 bases and J lost 1; bases outside the gene matches: 6. CDR1 and CDR2 (germline): KGHSH, LQKENI. CDR3 sequence reads: CASSPPGRDRDNYGYTF. In nucleotides, the CDR3 is TGTGCCAGCTCACCACCGGGTCGGGACAGGGATAACTATGGCTACACCTTC.

The gene calls are TRBV6-2 or TRBV6-3 and TRBJ2-6; 9 positions match TRBD2. The CDR3 is made up of 14 amino acids. Trimming removed 2 bases from V and 18 bases from J; junction bases left unmatched: 11. Germline V lookup: CDR1 MNHEY, CDR2 SVGEGT. The DNA for the CDR3 is TGTGCCAGCAGTTACCCCGCGGGGGGGGCCCTCCAGACTTTC. Translation gives CASSYPAGGALQTF.

The chain couples TRBV11-2 to TRBJ1-1; D call uncertain. CDR1 is SGHAT and CDR2 is FQNNGV in the germline V gene. The CDR3 extends over 13 amino acids. Trimming took off 5 bases at V and 4 bases at J, with 11 bases between the two ends. CDR3 sequence reads: CASSPYPVTEAFF. The CDR3 nucleotides read TGTGCCAGCAGCCCGTACCCCGTCACTGAAGCTTTCTTT.

In this sample, this clonotype turned up a few times. This chain joins TRBV29-1 and TRBJ2-7; D gene ambiguous. CDR3 length equals 12 residues. Per the germline V gene, CDR1 is SQVTM and CDR2 is ANQGSEA. Trimming shortened V by 8 bases and J by 3 bases, and 14 bases separated the two germline ends. The CDR3 loop reads CSMTDQHYEQYF. The CDR3, as DNA: TGCAGCATGACTGACCAGCACTACGAGCAGTACTTC.

This rearrangement joins TRBV18 to TRBJ1-1, with a weak D call TRBD1 (5 bases). Germline V gene sequence: CDR1 KGHSH, CDR2 LQKENI. The ends were cut back, 1 base at V and 1 base at J, with 16 bases in the middle. This CDR3 contains 17 residues. The CDR3 DNA is TGTGCCAGCTCACCACGGCAGGGAATAGGAGAGAACACTGAAGCTTTCTTT. Protein sequence: CASSPRQGIGENTEAFF.

The chain recombines TRBV16 with TRBJ1-1; weak D call: TRBD1 (5 bases). The ends were cut back, 4 bases at V and 1 base at J, with 13 bases in the middle. The CDR3 covers 15 residues. Germline lookup yields CDR1 KGHSY and CDR2 FQNENV. The CDR3 coding sequence is TGTGCCAGCAGCCCCACTCGGGGGAGGAACACTGAAGCTTTCTTT. This encodes CASSPTRGRNTEAFF.

The J gene is TRBJ1-1, the V gene TRBV19, with TRBD1 matching over 7 bases. J was trimmed by 1 base and V by 10 bases; bases with no gene match: 12. The CDR3 has 15 amino acids. The germline gives CDR1 LNHDA, CDR2 SQIVND (reference sequence). Here the CDR3 reads CATLLMGQSNTEAFF. Here the CDR3 DNA reads TGTGCCACCTTACTCATGGGACAGTCGAACACTGAAGCTTTCTTT.

The chain has TRBV30 and TRBJ2-7; 7 bases line up with TRBD2. Germline V gene data show CDR1 as GTSNPN and CDR2 as SVGIG (reference sequence). This CDR3 is 14 amino acids long. V shed 3 bases, J shed 7 bases, and the junction held 12 bases outside the gene matches. Here the CDR3 reads CAWSAPRWGGEQYF. The CDR3 nucleotides read TGTGCCTGGAGCGCCCCAAGGTGGGGGGGGGAGCAGTACTTC. Full variable domain (missing parts from reference TRBV30 and TRBJ2-7): SQTIHQWPATLVQPVGSPLSLECTVEGTSNPNLYWYRQAAGRGLQLLFYSVGIGQISSEVPQNLSASRPQDRQFILSSKKLLLSDSGFYLCAWSAPRWGGEQYFGPGTRLTVT.

The chain employs TRBV6-5 and TRBJ1-2, with D perhaps TRBD1 (6 bases). The CDR3 extends over 15 amino acids. V was pared by 3 bases and J by 5 bases, with 16 bases between. The germline V gene has CDR1 MNHEY and CDR2 SVGAGI. CDR3 nucleotide sequence: TGTGCCAGCAGTTATGATCAGGGGCGGGTTTATGGCTACACCTTC. The encoded protein is CASSYDQGRVYGYTF.

V and J are TRBV20-1 and TRBJ2-5; D is ambiguous. The CDR3 sequence is 11 residues long. The V and J ends lost 5 bases and 4 bases respectively, with 8 bases between them. Germline-derived CDR1 and CDR2 are DFQATT and SNEGSKA (reference sequence). The CDR3 bases are TGCAGTGCTTGGACGGCAGAGACCCAGTACTTC. Translated: CSAWTAETQYF.

The chain combines TRBV5-1 with TRBJ1-2, with 9 bases that match TRBD1. The CDR3 totals 16 residues. V dropped 5 bases and J dropped 4; count of bases not matched to a gene: 12. The germline gives CDR1 SGHRS, CDR2 YFSETQ. The CDR3 nucleotides read TGCGCCAGCAGGGCCCCGGGACAGGGATCCTTCTATGGCTACACCTTC. It is translated as CASRAPGQGSFYGYTF.

The genes are TRBV25-1 and TRBJ2-7, with D unresolved. V was shortened by 5 bases and J by 0 bases, with 14 bases between the two germline ends. Per germline, CDR1 MGHDK and CDR2 SYGVNS. This CDR3 is built from 15 residues. The chain's CDR3 is CASSSPGPSSYEQYF. DNA of the CDR3: TGTGCCAGCAGTTCCCCGGGTCCTAGCTCCTACGAGCAGTACTTC.

This chain uses TRBV12-3 or TRBV12-4 with TRBJ1-5, with D possibly TRBD1 on 5 matching bases. Trimming shortened V by 6 bases and J by 5 bases, and 14 bases separated the two germline ends. There are 14 residues in the CDR3. The CDR3: CASSPLGGDQPQHF. The CDR3 DNA is TGTGCCAGCAGCCCCCTGGGGGGGGATCAGCCCCAGCATTTT.

The chain links TRBV30 to TRBJ1-5; D uncertain. Germline CDR1 and CDR2: GTSNPN and SVGIG (reference sequence). This CDR3 has 15 amino acids. The V gene lost 3 bases and the J gene lost 0 bases, with 12 bases spanning the gap. The CDR3 loop reads CAWRPPATSNQPQHF. CDR3 DNA sequence: TGTGCCTGGAGGCCACCGGCCACTAGCAATCAGCCCCAGCATTTT.